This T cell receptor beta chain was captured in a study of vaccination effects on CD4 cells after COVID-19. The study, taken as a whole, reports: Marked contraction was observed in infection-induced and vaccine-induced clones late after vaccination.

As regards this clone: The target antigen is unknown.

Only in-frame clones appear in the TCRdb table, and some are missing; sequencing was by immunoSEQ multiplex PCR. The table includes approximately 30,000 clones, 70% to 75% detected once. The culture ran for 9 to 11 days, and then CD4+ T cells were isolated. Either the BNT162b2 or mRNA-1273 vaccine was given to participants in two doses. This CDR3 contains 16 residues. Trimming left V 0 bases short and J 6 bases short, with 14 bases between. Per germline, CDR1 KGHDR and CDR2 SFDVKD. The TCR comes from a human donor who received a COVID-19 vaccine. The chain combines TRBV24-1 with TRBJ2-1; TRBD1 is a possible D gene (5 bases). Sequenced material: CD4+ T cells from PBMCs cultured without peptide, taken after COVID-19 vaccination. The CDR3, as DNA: TGTGCCACCAGTGATTTGGGGCAGGGTCTGGGCAATGAGCAGTTCTTC. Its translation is CATSDLGQGLGNEQFF.